This TCR beta chain was obtained from a study of monozygotic twins with cystic fibrosis (dated by TCRdb to the early 2020s). For the study in its entirety: Barcoded libraries were made from 3 to 3.5 micrograms of fragmented DNA using around 15 PCR cycles. Twins were ranked among roughly 1,100 cohort participants for weight-for-height and FEVPerc (FEV1 disease centile) at the day of blood sampling. Made up mostly of children and adolescents, the cohort included ten female and six male twin pairs ranging in age from about 2.0 to 40 years, with a median of about 10 years. TCR beta repertoires were compared within and between 16 monozygotic twin pairs with cystic fibrosis so that genetic influence on V and J gene usage could be assessed. Data for three of the twin pairs had previously been reported in another context.

The twin pairs came from the European Cystic Fibrosis Twin and Sibling Study Cohort, which recruited patients from 150 or so CF clinics across 14 European countries. Zygosity and CFTR genotype were confirmed in-house, and zygosity was tested by multiplex PCR of nine short tandem repeat loci. Each twin gave a peripheral blood sample, and clinical parameters were documented on that same day of blood sampling. Genomic DNA was isolated from peripheral blood cells with phenol/chloroform and kept in TE buffer at 4 degrees C. According to the germline V gene (reference sequence), CDR1 reads SEHNR and CDR2 reads FQNEAQ. Ends trimmed: V by 1 base, J by 1 base; bases unmatched to a gene: 4. CDR3 length: 15 amino acids, cysteine to phenylalanine. Only the CDR3 DNA stays, 45 bases, in frame from base 1. TCR beta CDR3 regions were amplified by multiplex PCR with the immunoSEQ immune profiling system according to the manufacturer's instructions. Sequencing was performed on an Illumina NextSeq system. Under the source paper's analysis protocol: Sequence data were processed on the immunoSEQ Analyzer platform, and clonality was computed as the square root of Simpson's index of productive rearrangements. Jensen-Shannon distance served as the measure of similarity in V and J usage, while OLGA was used to compute CDR3 generation probabilities. Shared CDR3 sequences were searched in the immuneACCESS database (August 2020) and in VDJdb (December 2020). TCRdb provides this immuneACCESS table in a form limited to in-frame rearrangements. Some clones are lacking; in checked studies, under half of them reflect an unresolved V gene, and why the rest are absent is not known. D and trimming were read from the DNA, whereas the V and J calls and clone size are those reported in that table. The sample table holds about 14,000 clones, of which approximately 92% were seen once. The ten largest clones add up to 9.3% of the sample.

The paper's findings and limits, for the study overall: Simpson clonality was generally low (median 0.0095), which suggests a naive-dominated repertoire, and clonality was higher in the most severely affected patients. The cohort was small, and no association was found between shared CDR3 numbers and age, concordance or disease severity. V gene usage was most similar to the co-twin in 13 of 16 pairs, and J usage was most similar to the co-twin in 8 of 16 pairs, which suggests genetic constraints. Significantly higher nucleotide-identical clonotype sharing was observed within monozygotic CF twin pairs than between unrelated CF individuals (P = 0.000026, Mann-Whitney).

A word on this clone: What antigen it recognizes has not been identified. No qualities accompany the bases; no much larger clone lies one base away.

The sample comprised blood. The source of this sequence is a girl aged 2-10 years with cystic fibrosis. The chain employs TRBV7-9 and TRBJ2-7, with 7 bases aligning to TRBD2. The DNA sequence is given as TGTGCCAGCAGCTTAGAGCGGGGCCTTTCCTACGAGCAGTACTTC. Translated, this is CASSLERGLSYEQYF.